Following are 2 T cell receptor beta chains from one sample sequenced in a study of tissue T cells after allogeneic stem cell transplantation. Profiling relied on immunoSEQ multiplex PCR, and the TCRdb table lists in-frame clones only, not all of them. The sample carries roughly 50,000 clones, approximately 73% recorded once. The specimen sequenced was sorted cells pooled from one or two spleens. The receptors were sampled from a pool of C57BL/6 mice in good health.

This clone was observed a few times. The gene names given are mouse names. Read sequence stops 1 residue before the CDR3 end, and the germline J gene provides the missing end. The genes are TRBV13-1 and TRBJ2-1; TRBD1 agrees at 7 bases. The CDR3 has 12 residues. The junction had 0 bases not matched to a gene; V was cut back by 2 bases and J by 7 bases. The V gene's germline CDR1 is NSHNY and CDR2 SYGAGN. CDR3 DNA, as far as it was read: TGTGCCAGCAGTGAACAGGGGGCTGAGCAGTTC. The encoded protein is CASSEQGAEQF. The complete CDR3 protein is CASSEQGAEQFF.

On this clone itself: The listed genes are named as in mouse. The CDR3 end falls 1 residue outside the read, so it is completed with the germline J gene. The rearrangement joins TRBV29 to TRBJ2-3, with D unresolved. CDR1 and CDR2 from the germline V gene are MSHET and SYDVDS. This CDR3 has 11 amino acids. V was cut by 6 bases and J by 0 bases, with 1 base left in between. CDR3 residues: CASRSAETLYF. The part of the CDR3 DNA that was read is TGTGCTAGCAGGAGTGCAGAAACGCTGTAT.